This T cell receptor beta chain was retrieved from a study of blood T cell repertoires in COVID-19. On the study more broadly: Both acute and convalescent COVID-19 samples were obtained from the United States, Italy and Spain. The analysed material was cDNA or gDNA that came from T cells, B-cell-depleted T cells, or PBMCs.

The CDR3 is 13 residues long. V lost 10 bases and J lost 0, with 10 bases in between. In this sample, this clone turned up a few times. In the original analysis: It was from reference gene primer amplification that nucleated cell counts were estimated. The repertoire was sequenced with immunoSEQ multiplex PCR; TCRdb's copy has only in-frame clones and lacks some. The V and J calls and the clone size are those of that table, but D and trimming were determined from the DNA. The sample comprises under 200,000 clones, roughly 90% of which are singletons, and around 0.5% rests with the top ten. This TCR was recovered from a man aged 45-65 years with acute or convalescent COVID-19. Sequenced input: peripheral blood. The chain joins TRBV12-3 or TRBV12-4 to TRBJ1-3, with D unclear. CDR3 sequence (DNA): TGTGCCACAGACGGACTCTCTGGAAACACCATATATTTT. Protein: CATDGLSGNTIYF.